This TCR beta chain was obtained from a study of cytomegalovirus exposure and HLA in healthy donors. The PCR employed 60 Vbeta primers together with 13 Jbeta primers. The protocol was immunoSEQ multiplex PCR, while the TCRdb copy is restricted to in-frame clones and leaves out a portion. The sample has tens of thousands of clones, and its top ten clones hold 4% to 5.5%. CDR3 length equals 14 residues. V was pared by 4 bases and J by 5 bases, with 14 bases between. Per germline, CDR1 SGHAT and CDR2 FQDESV (reference sequence). The V and J genes are TRBV11-1 and TRBJ1-1; D possibly corresponds to TRBD1 (6 bases). Sequenced sample: PBMCs. This TCR was sampled from a young man in good health and CMV-seropositive. The CDR3 nucleotides read TGTGCCAGCAGCTACACAGGGTTAGGGACTGAAGCTTTCTTT. Protein sequence: CASSYTGLGTEAFF.